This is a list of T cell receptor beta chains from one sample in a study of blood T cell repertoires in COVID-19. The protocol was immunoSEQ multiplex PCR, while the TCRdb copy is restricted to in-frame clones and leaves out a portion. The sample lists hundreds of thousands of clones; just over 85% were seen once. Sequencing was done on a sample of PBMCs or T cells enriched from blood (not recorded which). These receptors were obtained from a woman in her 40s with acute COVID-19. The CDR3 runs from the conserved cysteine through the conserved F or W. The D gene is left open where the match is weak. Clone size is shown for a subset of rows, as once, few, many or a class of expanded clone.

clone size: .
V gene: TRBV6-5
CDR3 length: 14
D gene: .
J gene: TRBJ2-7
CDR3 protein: CASSYSNAGDGQYF
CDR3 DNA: TGTGCCAGCAGTTACTCGAATGCAGGGGATGGGCAGTACTTC

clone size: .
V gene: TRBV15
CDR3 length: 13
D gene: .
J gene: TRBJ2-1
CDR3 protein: CATKEDSYNEQFF
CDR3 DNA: TGTGCCACCAAAGAGGACTCCTACAATGAGCAGTTCTTC

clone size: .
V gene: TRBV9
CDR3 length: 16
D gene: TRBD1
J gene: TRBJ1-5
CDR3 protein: CASSVDGTGVNQPQHF
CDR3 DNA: TGTGCCAGCAGCGTAGACGGGACAGGGGTCAATCAGCCCCAGCATTTT

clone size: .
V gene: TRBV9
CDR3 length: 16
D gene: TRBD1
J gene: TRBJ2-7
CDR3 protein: CASSPGWGQGTYEQYF
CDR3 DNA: TGTGCCAGCAGCCCGGGCTGGGGACAGGGGACCTACGAGCAGTACTTC

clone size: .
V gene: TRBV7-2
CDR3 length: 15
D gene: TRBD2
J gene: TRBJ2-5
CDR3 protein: CASREAGGLWETQYF
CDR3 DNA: TGTGCCAGCAGGGAAGCGGGAGGTCTATGGGAGACCCAGTACTTC

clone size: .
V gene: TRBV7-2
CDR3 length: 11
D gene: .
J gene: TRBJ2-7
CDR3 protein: CASSPREIMYF
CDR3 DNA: TGTGCCAGCAGCCCCCGGGAGATAATGTACTTC

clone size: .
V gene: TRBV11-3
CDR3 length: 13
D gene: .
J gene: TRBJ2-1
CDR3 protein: CASSKTSIHEQFF
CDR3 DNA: TGTGCCAGCAGCAAAACTAGCATCCATGAGCAGTTCTTC

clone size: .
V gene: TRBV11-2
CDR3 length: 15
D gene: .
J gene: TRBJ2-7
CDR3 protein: CASSLLVSESYEQYF
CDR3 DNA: TGTGCCAGCAGCTTACTAGTTAGCGAATCCTACGAGCAGTACTTC

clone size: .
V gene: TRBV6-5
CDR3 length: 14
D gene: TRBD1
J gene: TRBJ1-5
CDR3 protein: CASSLGQGIWPQHF
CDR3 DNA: TGTGCCAGCAGCCTTGGACAGGGGATTTGGCCCCAGCATTTT

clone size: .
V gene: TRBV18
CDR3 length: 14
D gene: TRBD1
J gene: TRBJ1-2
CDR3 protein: CASSSDRLPYGYTF
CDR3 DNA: TGTGCCAGCTCATCGGACAGGCTGCCCTATGGCTACACCTTC

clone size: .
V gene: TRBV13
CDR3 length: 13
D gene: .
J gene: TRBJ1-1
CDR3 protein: CASSPRPRAEAFF
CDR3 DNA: TGTGCCAGCAGCCCTCGACCCCGGGCTGAAGCTTTCTTT

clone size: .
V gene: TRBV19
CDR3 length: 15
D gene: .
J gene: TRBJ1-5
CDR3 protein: CASSIVSGPNQPQHF
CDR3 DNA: TGTGCCAGTAGTATAGTTAGCGGTCCCAATCAGCCCCAGCATTTT

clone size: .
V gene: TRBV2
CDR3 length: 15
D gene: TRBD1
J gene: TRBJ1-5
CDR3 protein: CASSVRQGHNQPQHF
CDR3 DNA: TGTGCCAGCAGTGTTAGACAGGGTCACAATCAGCCCCAGCATTTT

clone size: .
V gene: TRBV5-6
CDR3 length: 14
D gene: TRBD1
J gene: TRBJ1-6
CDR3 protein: CASSTGQGISPLHF
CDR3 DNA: TGTGCCAGCAGCACGGGACAGGGAATCTCACCCCTCCACTTT

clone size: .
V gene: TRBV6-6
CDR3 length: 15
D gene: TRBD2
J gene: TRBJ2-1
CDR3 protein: CASSFLTSGNNEQFF
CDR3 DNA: TGTGCCAGCAGTTTTTTGACTAGCGGGAACAATGAGCAGTTCTTC

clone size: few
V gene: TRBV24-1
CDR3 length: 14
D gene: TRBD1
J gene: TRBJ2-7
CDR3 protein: CATSETGTGYEQYF
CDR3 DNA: TGTGCCACCAGTGAAACCGGGACAGGCTACGAGCAGTACTTC

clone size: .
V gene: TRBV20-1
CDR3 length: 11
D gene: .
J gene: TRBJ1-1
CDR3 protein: CSARVNTEAFF
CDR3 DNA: TGCAGTGCCAGGGTAAACACTGAAGCTTTCTTT

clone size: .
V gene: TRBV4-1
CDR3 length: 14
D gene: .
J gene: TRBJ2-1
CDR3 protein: CASSQDGSHNEQFF
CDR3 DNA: TGCGCCAGCAGCCAAGACGGTTCCCACAATGAGCAGTTCTTC

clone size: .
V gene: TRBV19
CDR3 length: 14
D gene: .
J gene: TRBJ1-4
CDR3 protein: CASTRPATNEKLFF
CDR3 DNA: TGTGCCAGTACCCGCCCGGCAACTAATGAAAAACTGTTTTTT

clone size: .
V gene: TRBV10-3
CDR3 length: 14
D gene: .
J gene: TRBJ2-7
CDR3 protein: CAISALASSYEQYF
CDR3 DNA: TGTGCCATCAGTGCCCTCGCCAGCTCCTACGAGCAGTACTTC

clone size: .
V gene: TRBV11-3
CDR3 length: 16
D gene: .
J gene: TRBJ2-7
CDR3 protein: CASSLVKRCGGKEQYF
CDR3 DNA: TGTGCCAGCAGCTTAGTTAAAAGGTGTGGGGGGAAGGAGCAGTACTTC

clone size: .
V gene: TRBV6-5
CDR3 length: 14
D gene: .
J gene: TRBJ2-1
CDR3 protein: CASSTQSARNEQFF
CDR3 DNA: TGTGCCAGCAGTACCCAGTCGGCGAGGAATGAGCAGTTCTTC

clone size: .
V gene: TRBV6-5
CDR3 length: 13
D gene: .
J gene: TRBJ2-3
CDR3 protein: CASMRVLGDTQYF
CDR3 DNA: TGTGCCAGCATGAGGGTGTTGGGAGATACGCAGTATTTT

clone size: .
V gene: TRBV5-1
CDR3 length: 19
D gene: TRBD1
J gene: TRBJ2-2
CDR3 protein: CASSYGQGAMRGNTGELFF
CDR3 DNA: TGCGCCAGCAGCTACGGACAGGGGGCTATGCGGGGCAACACCGGGGAGCTGTTTTTT

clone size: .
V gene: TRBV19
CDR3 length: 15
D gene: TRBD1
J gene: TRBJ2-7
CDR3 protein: CASSMERTGGNEQYF
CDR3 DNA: TGTGCCAGTAGTATGGAGAGGACAGGGGGCAACGAGCAGTACTTC

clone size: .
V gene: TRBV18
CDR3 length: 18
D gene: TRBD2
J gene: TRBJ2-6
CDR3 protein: CASSPLAGISSGANVLTF
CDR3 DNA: TGTGCCAGCTCACCACTAGCGGGGATATCATCTGGGGCCAACGTCCTGACTTTC

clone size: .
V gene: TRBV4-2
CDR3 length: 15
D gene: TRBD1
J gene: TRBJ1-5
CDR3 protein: CASSQSGQGNQPQHF
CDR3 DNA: TGTGCCAGCAGCCAGTCGGGACAGGGGAATCAGCCCCAGCATTTT

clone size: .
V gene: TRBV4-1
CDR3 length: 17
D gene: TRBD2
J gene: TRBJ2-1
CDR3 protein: CASSQNPGLAGGGEQFF
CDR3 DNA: TGCGCCAGCAGCCAAAACCCGGGACTAGCGGGAGGAGGTGAGCAGTTCTTC

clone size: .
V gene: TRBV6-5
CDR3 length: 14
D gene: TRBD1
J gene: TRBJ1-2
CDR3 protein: CASSTMTGSYGYTF
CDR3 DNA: TGTGCCAGCAGTACAATGACAGGGAGCTATGGCTACACCTTC

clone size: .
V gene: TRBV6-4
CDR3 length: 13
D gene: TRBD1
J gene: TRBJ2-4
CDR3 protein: CASSVDRGGVQYF
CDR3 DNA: TGTGCCAGCAGTGTCGACAGGGGAGGCGTTCAGTACTTC

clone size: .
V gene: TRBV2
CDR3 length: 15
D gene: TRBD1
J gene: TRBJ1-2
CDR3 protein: CASSPTGAQSYGYTF
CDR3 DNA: TGTGCCAGCAGTCCCACAGGGGCGCAATCCTATGGCTACACCTTC

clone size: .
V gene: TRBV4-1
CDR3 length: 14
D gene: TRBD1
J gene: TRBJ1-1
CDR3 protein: CASSPGQQNTEAFF
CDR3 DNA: TGCGCCAGCAGCCCGGGACAGCAGAACACTGAAGCTTTCTTT

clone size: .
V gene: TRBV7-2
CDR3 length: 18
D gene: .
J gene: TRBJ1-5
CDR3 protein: CASSLEDRYVNSNQPQHF
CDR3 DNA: TGTGCCAGCAGCCTTGAGGACAGATACGTTAATAGCAATCAGCCCCAGCATTTT

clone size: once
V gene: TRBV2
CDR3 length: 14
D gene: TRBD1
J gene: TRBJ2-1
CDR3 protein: CASESPLGQGEQFF
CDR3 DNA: TGTGCCAGCGAGAGCCCCCTGGGACAGGGTGAGCAGTTCTTC

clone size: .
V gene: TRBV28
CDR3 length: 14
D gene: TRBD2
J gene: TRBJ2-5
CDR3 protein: CASSLDGRPLSQYF
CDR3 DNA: TGTGCCAGCAGTTTGGACGGGAGGCCGTTATCCCAGTACTTC

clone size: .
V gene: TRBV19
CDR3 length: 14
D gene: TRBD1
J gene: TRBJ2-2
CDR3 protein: CASSIGTATGELFF
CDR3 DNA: TGTGCCAGTAGTATCGGGACAGCCACCGGGGAGCTGTTTTTT

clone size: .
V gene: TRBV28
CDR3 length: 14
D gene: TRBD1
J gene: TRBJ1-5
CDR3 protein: CASSRGQGLQPQHF
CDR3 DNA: TGTGCCAGCAGTCGCGGACAGGGACTCCAGCCCCAGCATTTT

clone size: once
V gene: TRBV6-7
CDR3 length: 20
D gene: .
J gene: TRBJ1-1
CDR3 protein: CASSYTRPPPRGPPNHGAFF
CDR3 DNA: TGTGCCAGCAGTTACACCCGTCCACCACCCCGAGGCCCCCCCAACCACGGAGCTTTCTTT

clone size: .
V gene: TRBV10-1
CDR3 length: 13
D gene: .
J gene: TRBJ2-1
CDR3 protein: CASSDSSYNEQFF
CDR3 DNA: TGCGCCAGCAGTGATAGCTCCTACAATGAGCAGTTCTTC

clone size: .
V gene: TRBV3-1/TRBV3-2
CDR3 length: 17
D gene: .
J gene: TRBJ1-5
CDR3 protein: CASSQEAGLGSNQPQHF
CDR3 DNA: TGTGCCAGCAGCCAAGAAGCGGGGTTGGGGAGCAATCAGCCCCAGCATTTT

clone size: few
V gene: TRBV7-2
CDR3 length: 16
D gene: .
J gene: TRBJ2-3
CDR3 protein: CASSPLGGSSTDTQYF
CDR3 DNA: TGTGCCAGCAGCCCCTTAGGTGGGAGTAGCACAGATACGCAGTATTTT

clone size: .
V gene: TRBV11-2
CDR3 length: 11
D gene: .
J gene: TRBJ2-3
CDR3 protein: CASTYTNRQYF
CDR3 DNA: TGTGCCAGCACATATACGAACAGGCAGTATTTT

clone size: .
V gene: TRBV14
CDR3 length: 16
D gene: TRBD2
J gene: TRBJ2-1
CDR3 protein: CASSQAQSSGRREQFF
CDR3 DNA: TGTGCCAGCAGCCAAGCCCAGTCAAGCGGGAGGAGAGAGCAGTTCTTC

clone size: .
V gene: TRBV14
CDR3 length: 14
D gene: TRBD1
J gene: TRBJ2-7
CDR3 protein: CASSPGTGTYEQYF
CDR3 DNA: TGTGCCAGCAGCCCCGGGACAGGGACCTACGAGCAGTACTTC

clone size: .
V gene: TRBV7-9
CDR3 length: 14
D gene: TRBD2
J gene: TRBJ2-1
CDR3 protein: CANPEREYYNEQFF
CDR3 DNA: TGTGCCAACCCAGAGCGGGAGTACTACAATGAGCAGTTCTTC

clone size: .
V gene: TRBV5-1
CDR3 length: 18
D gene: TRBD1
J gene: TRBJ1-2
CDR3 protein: CASSLVSGATTGGSGYTF
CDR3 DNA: TGCGCCAGCAGCTTGGTCTCGGGCGCGACGACAGGGGGCAGTGGCTACACCTTC

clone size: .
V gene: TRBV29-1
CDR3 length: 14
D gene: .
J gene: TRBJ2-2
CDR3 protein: CSVVKGGNTGELFF
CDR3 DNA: TGCAGCGTCGTGAAGGGAGGTAACACCGGGGAGCTGTTTTTT

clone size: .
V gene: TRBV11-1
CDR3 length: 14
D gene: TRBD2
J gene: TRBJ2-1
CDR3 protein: CASSFLAGHNEQFF
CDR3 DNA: TGTGCCAGCAGCTTCCTAGCGGGACACAATGAGCAGTTCTTC

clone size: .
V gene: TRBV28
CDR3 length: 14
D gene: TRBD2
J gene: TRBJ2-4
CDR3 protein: CASSIGGREDIQYF
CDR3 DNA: TGTGCCAGCAGTATCGGAGGGCGGGAGGACATTCAGTACTTC

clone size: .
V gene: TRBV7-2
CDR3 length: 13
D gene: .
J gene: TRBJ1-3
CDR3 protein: CASSLKGGNTIYF
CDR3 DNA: TGTGCCAGCAGCTTAAAGGGGGGAAACACCATATATTTT

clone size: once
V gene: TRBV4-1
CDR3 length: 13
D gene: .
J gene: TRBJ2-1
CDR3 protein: CASSQVALREQFF
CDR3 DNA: TGCGCCAGCAGCCAAGTAGCTCTCCGTGAGCAGTTCTTC

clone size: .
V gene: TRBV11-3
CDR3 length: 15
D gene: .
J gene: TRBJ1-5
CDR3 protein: CASSWTDDSNQPQHF
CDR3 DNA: TGTGCCAGCAGCTGGACAGACGATAGCAATCAGCCCCAGCATTTT

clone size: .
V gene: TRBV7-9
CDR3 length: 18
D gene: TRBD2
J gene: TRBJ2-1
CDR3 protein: CASSFGTSGISSYNEQFF
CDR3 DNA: TGTGCCAGCAGCTTCGGGACTAGCGGGATTAGCTCCTACAATGAGCAGTTCTTC

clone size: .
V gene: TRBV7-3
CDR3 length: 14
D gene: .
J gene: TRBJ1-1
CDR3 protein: CASKLDPLNTEAFF
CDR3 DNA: TGTGCCAGCAAACTCGATCCCCTGAACACTGAAGCTTTCTTT

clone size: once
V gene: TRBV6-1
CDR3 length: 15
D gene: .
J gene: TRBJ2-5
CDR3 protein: CASSEPGTGVETQYF
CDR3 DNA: TGTGCCAGCAGTGAACCGGGGACGGGGGTGGAGACCCAGTACTTC